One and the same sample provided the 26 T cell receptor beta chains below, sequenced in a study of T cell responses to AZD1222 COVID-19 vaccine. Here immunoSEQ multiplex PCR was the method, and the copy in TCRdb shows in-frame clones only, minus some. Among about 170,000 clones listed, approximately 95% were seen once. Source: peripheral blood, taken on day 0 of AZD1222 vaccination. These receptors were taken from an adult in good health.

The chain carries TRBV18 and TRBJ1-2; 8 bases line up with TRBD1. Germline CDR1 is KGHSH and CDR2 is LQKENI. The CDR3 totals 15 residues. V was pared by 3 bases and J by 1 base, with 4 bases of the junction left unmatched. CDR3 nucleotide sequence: TGTGCCAGCTCACCCACGGGACAGGATAACTATGGCTACACCTTC. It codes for CASSPTGQDNYGYTF.

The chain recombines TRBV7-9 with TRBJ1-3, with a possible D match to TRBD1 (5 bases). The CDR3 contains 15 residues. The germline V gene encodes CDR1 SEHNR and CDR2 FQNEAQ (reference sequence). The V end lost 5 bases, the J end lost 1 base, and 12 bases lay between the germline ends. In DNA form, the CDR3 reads TGTGCCAGCAGCAGCGGGGGAAGTTCTGGAAACACCATATATTTT. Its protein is CASSSGGSSGNTIYF. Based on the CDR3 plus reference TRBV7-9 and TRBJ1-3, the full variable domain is DTGVSQNPRHKITKRGQNVTFRCDPISEHNRLYWYRQTLGQGPEFLTYFQNEAQLEKSRLLSDRFSAERPKGSFSTLEIQRTEQGDSAMYLCASSSGGSSGNTIYFGEGSWLTVV.

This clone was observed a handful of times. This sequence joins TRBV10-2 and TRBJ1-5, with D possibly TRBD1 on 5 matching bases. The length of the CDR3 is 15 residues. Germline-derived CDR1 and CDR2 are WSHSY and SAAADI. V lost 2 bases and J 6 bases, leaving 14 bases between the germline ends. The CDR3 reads CASSEGGGKVQPQHF. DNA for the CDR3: TGCGCCAGCAGTGAGGGGGGAGGGAAAGTTCAGCCCCAGCATTTT.

The CDR3 DNA sequence: TGTGCCAGCATCCCGGGACACTATAGCAATCAGCCCCAGCATTTT. Its translation: CASIPGHYSNQPQHF. The chain recombines TRBV6-5 with TRBJ1-5; the D gene is possibly TRBD1 (6 bases). V lost 7 bases and J 0 bases, leaving 13 bases between the germline ends. This CDR3 contains 15 residues. The V gene's germline CDR1 is MNHEY and CDR2 SVGAGI.

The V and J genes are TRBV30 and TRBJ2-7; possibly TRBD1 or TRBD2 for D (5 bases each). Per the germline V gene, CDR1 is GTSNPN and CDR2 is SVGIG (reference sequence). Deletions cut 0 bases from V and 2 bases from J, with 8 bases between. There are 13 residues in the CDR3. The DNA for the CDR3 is TGTGCCTGGAGTGTTCCGGGACCCTACGAGCAGTACTTC. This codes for CAWSVPGPYEQYF.

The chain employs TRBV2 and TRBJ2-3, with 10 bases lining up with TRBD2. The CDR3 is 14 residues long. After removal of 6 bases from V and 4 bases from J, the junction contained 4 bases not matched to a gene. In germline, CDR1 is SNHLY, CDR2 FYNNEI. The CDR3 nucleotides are TGTGCCAGCAGCAGCGGGGGGGACTCAGATACGCAGTATTTT. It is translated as CASSSGGDSDTQYF. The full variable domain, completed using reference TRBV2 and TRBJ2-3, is EPEVTQTPSHQVTQMGQEVILRCVPISNHLYFYWYRQILGQKVEFLVSFYNNEISEKSEIFDDQFSVERPDGSNFTLKIRSTKLEDSAMYFCASSSGGDSDTQYFGPGTRLTVL.

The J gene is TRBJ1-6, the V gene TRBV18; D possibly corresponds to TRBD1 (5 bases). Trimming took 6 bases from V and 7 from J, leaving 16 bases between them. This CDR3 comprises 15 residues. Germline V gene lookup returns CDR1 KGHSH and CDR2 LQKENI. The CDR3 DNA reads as TGTGCCAGCTCCACAGCGGACAAGGGGAATTCACCCCTCCACTTT. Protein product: CASSTADKGNSPLHF.

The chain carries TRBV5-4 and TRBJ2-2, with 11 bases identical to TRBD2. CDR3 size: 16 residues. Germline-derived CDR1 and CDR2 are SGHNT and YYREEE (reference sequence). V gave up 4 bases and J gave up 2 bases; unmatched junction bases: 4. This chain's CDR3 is CASSPGTSGNTGELFF. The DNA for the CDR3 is TGTGCCAGCAGCCCAGGGACTAGCGGTAACACCGGGGAGCTGTTTTTT.

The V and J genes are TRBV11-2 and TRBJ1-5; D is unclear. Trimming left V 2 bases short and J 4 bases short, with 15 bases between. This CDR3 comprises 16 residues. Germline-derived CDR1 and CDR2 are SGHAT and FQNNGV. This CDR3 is CASSLSNGGDNQPQHF. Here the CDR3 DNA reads TGTGCCAGCAGCTTATCCAATGGCGGGGATAATCAGCCCCAGCATTTT.

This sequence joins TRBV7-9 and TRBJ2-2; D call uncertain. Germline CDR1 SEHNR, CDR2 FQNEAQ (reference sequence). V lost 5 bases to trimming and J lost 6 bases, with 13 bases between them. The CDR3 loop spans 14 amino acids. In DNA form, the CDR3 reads TGTGCCAGCAGCCTGGCTCTCAGCGCCGGGGAGCTGTTTTTT. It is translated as CASSLALSAGELFF.

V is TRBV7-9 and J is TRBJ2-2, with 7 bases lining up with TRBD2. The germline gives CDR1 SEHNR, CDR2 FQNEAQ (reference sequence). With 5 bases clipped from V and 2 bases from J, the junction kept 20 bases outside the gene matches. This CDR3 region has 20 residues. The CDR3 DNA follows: TGTGCCAGCAGCAAGGCCACTTCAACGGCGGGAGTGGGTAACACCGGGGAGCTGTTTTTT. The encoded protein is CASSKATSTAGVGNTGELFF.

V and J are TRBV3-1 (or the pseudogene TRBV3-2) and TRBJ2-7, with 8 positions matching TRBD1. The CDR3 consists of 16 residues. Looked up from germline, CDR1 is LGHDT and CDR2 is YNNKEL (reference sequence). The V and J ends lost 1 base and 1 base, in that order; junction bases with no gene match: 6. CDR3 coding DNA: TGTGCCAGCAGCCAAGTAGTCGGGACAGGATCCTACGAGCAGTACTTC. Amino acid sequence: CASSQVVGTGSYEQYF.

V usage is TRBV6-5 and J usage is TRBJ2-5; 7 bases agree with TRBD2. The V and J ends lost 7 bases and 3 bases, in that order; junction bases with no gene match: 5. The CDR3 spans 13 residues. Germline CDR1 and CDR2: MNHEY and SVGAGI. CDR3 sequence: CASTLLAEETQYF. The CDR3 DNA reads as TGTGCCAGCACCCTCCTAGCGGAAGAGACCCAGTACTTC.

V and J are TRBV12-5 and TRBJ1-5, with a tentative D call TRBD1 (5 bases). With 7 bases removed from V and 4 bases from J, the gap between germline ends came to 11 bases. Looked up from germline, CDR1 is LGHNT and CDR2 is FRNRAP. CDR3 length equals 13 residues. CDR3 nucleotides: TGTGCTAGTGCGGGGGGTGCAAATCAGCCCCAGCATTTT. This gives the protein CASAGGANQPQHF.

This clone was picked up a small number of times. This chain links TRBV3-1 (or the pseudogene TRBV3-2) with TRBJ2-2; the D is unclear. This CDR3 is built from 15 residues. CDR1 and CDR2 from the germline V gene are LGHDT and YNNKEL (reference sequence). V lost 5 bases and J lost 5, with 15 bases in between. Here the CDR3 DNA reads TGTGCCAGCAGCTCTAGGCACTCTCAGACCGGGGAGCTGTTTTTT. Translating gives CASSSRHSQTGELFF.

The CDR3 sequence is CASSLGEQLEAFF. In DNA form, the CDR3 reads TGTGCCAGCAGTTTAGGGGAGCAGCTTGAAGCTTTCTTT. The chain recombines TRBV12-3 or TRBV12-4 with TRBJ1-1; D remains unclear. The CDR3 runs 13 residues. Trimming took 1 base from V and 7 from J, leaving 10 bases between them.

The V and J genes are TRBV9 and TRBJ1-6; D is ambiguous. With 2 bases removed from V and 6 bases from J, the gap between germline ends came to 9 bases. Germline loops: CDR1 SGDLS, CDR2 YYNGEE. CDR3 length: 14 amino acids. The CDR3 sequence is CASSVGMGNSPLHF. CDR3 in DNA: TGTGCCAGCAGCGTTGGGATGGGTAATTCACCCCTCCACTTT. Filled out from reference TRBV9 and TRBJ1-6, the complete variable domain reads DSGVTQTPKHLITATGQRVTLRCSPRSGDLSVYWYQQSLDQGLQFLIQYYNGEERAKGNILERFSAQQFPDLHSELNLSSLELGDSALYFCASSVGMGNSPLHFGNGTRLTVT.

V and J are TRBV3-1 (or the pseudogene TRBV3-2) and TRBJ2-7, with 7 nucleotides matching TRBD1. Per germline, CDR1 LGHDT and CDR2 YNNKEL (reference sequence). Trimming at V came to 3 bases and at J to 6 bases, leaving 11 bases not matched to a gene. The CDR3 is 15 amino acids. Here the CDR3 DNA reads TGTGCCAGCAGCCAGGACAGGACGTATTTCGGCGAGCAGTACTTC. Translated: CASSQDRTYFGEQYF.

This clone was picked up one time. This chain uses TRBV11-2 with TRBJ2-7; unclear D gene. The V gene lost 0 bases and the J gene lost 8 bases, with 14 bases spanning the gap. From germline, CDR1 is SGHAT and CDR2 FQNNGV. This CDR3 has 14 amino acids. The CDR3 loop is CASSLDGTLNQQYF. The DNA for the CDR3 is TGTGCCAGCAGCTTAGACGGTACTCTTAACCAGCAGTACTTC. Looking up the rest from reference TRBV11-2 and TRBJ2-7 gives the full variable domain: EAGVAQSPRYKIIEKRQSVAFWCNPISGHATLYWYQQILGQGPKLLIQFQNNGVVDDSQLPKDRFSAERLKGVDSTLKIQPAKLEDSAVYLCASSLDGTLNQQYFGPGTRLTVT.

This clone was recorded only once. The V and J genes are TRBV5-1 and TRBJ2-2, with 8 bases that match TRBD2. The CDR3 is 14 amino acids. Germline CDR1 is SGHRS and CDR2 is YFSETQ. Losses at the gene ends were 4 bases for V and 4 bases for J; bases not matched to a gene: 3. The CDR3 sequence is CASSPGGATGELFF. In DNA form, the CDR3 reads TGCGCCAGCAGCCCCGGGGGGGCCACCGGGGAGCTGTTTTTT.

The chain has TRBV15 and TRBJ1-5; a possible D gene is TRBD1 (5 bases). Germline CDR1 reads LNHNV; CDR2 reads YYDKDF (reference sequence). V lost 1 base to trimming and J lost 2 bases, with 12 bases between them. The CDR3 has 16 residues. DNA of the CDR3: TGTGCCACCAGCAGAGGAGCAGGGATTGGCAATCAGCCCCAGCATTTT. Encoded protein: CATSRGAGIGNQPQHF.

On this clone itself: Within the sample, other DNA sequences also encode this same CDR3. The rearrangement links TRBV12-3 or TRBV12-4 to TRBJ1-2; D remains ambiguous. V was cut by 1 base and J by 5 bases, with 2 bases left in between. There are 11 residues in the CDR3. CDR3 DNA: TGTGCCAGCAGTTTAGGTTATGGCTACACCTTC. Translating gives CASSLGYGYTF.

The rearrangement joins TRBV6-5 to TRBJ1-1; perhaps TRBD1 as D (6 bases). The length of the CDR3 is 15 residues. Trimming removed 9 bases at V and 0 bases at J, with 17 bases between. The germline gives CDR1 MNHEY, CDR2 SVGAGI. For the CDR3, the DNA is TGTGCCAGTGGCCGCGCAGGGGCCCTGAACACTGAAGCTTTCTTT. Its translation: CASGRAGALNTEAFF.

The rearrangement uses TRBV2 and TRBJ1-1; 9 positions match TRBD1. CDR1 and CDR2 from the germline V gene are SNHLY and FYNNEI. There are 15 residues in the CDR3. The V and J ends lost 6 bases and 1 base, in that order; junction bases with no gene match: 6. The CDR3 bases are TGTGCCAGCAGAACGAGACAGGGGGGGAACACTGAAGCTTTCTTT. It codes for CASRTRQGGNTEAFF.

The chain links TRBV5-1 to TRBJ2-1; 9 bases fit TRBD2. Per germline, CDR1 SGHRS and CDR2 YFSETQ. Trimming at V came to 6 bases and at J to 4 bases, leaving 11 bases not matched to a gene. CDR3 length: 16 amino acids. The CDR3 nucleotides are TGCGCCAGCACCCCAATGACTAGCGGAGAGTACAATGAGCAGTTCTTC. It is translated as CASTPMTSGEYNEQFF.

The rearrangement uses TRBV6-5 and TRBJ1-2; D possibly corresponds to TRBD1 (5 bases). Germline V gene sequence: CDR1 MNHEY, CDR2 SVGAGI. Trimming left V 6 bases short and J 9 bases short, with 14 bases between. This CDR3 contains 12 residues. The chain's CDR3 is CASSTWRGSYTF. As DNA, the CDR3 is TGTGCCAGCAGCACCTGGAGGGGTAGCTACACCTTC.